This T cell receptor (beta chain) originates from a study of CD8 T cells in Susac syndrome. This clonotype was seen a handful of times. A quantity of about 0.5 to 1 ug RNA underwent reverse transcription using random hexamers. Across 54 Vbeta and 13 Jbeta, TCR beta CDR3 was amplified with immunoSEQ multiplex PCR. TCRdb reprocessed the immunoSEQ multiplex PCR reads via MiXCR and lists one record per CDR3 protein. The top ten clones hold 0.09% to 0.1% of a sample with about 160,000 distinct CDR3 sequences, approximately 95% of them seen once. V was trimmed by 0 bases and J by 2 bases, leaving 11 bases between them. The V gene's germline CDR1 is LGHNA and CDR2 YSLEER. The CDR3 consists of 15 residues.

The material sequenced was CD4+ T cells from PBMCs. The source of this sequence is a human donor with multiple sclerosis. The chain links TRBV4-3 to TRBJ2-7; no clear D gene. CDR3 sequence reads: CASSQEPSTAYEQYF. For the CDR3, the DNA is TGCGCCAGCAGCCAAGAACCTTCCACCGCCTACGAGCAGTACTTC.